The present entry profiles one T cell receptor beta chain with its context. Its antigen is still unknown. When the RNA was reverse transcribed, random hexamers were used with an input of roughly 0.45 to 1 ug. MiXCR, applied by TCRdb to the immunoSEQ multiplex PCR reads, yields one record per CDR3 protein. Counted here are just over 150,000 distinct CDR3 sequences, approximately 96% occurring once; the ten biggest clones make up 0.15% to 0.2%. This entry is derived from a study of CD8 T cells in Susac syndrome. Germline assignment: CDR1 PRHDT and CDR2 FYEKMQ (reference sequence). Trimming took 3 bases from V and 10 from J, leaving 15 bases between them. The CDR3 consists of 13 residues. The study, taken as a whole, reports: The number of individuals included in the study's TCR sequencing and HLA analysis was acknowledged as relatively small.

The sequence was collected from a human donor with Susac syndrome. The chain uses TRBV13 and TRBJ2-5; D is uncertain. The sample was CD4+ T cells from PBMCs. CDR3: CASSFNRLVGQYF. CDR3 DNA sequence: TGTGCCAGCAGCTTTAATCGCCTAGTGGGCCAGTACTTC.